This TCR beta chain originates from a study of T-cell memory formation after mild COVID-19. Points from the study as a whole: Shrinking CD4+ clones were chiefly CM and EM; CD8+ ones were chiefly EMRA. Unconfirmed was the SARS-CoV-2 specificity of second-wave clones that peaked on day 37. Among clones contracting day 15 to 85, CD4/CD8 was balanced, whereas later expanders leaned CD4+.

TCRdb recomputed calls from the 5' RACE reads with MiXCR, one row per CDR3 protein. The sample yields fewer than 350,000 distinct CDR3 sequences, about a sixth seen once. The germline CDR1 and CDR2 sequences are LGHDT and YNNKEL (reference sequence). The CDR3 consists of 15 residues. V dropped 4 bases and J dropped 0 bases, with 10 bases sitting between them. Remarks on this clonotype: Its specificity is unknown.

The V gene is TRBV3-1, the J gene TRBJ2-4, with D perhaps TRBD2 (5 bases). The specimen sequenced was PBMCs or a T cell subset sorted from them (not recorded which). This receptor was obtained from a man between 18 and 35 years old who had mild COVID-19 (a few samples of this study predate the infection). Cell type and time point are not known. CDR3: CASSPQEVAKNIQYF. CDR3 nucleotide sequence: TGTGCCAGCAGCCCCCAGGAGGTAGCCAAAAACATTCAGTACTTC.